The source of this TCR beta chain is a study of blood T cells in healthy people across ages. Germline CDR1 reads DFQATT; CDR2 reads SNEGSKA (reference sequence). V shed 0 bases and J shed 3 bases, with 8 bases lying between them. The CDR3 length is 14 residues. Then a second PCR, running roughly 6 to 12 cycles, was carried out with a sample-barcoded 5' primer and a J-beta primer mix. TCRdb re-called the 5' RACE reads with MiXCR, one entry per CDR3 protein. The data contain fewer than 1,000,000 distinct CDR3 sequences, roughly 46% of them singletons. This chain connects TRBV20-1 to TRBJ2-2, with a weak D call TRBD2 (6 bases). The sample was blood. This TCR was sampled from a man aged 80 or over in good health. In DNA, the CDR3 is TGCAGTGCTAGAGATAGGAGGGACACCGGGGAGCTGTTTTTT. This sequence encodes CSARDRRDTGELFF.